This is a list of T cell receptor beta chains from one sample in a study of blood T cell repertoires in COVID-19. TCRdb's table, derived via immunoSEQ multiplex PCR, lists solely in-frame clones and lacks some. The sample carries just over 250,000 clones, roughly 80% recorded once. Source material: PBMCs or T cells enriched from blood (not recorded which). The receptors derive from a man in his thirties or forties with acute COVID-19. The CDR3 runs from the conserved cysteine through the conserved F or W. Fields, in order: clone size, D gene, J gene, V gene, CDR3 DNA, CDR3 protein. A D gene is named only where the DNA matches it firmly. Where a row states a size, it is once, few, many or the class of an expanded clone; other rows omit it.

clone size: NA
D gene: NA
J gene: TRBJ1-4
V gene: TRBV5-4
CDR3 DNA: TGTGCCAGCAGCTTGGCCCGGGGGGCTAATGAAAAACTGTTTTTT
CDR3 protein: CASSLARGANEKLFF

clone size: NA
D gene: NA
J gene: TRBJ1-3
V gene: TRBV11-3
CDR3 DNA: TGTGCCAGCAGCTCGGGAAACACCATATATTTT
CDR3 protein: CASSSGNTIYF

clone size: few
D gene: NA
J gene: TRBJ2-6
V gene: TRBV5-4
CDR3 DNA: TGTGCCAGCAGCCCGGGCGGGGGCCTCTCTGGGGCCAACGTCCTGACTTTC
CDR3 protein: CASSPGGGLSGANVLTF

clone size: NA
D gene: NA
J gene: TRBJ2-1
V gene: TRBV24-1
CDR3 DNA: TGTGCCACCAGTGATCCTGGGACTCCCGCCAATGAGCAGTTCTTC
CDR3 protein: CATSDPGTPANEQFF

clone size: NA
D gene: NA
J gene: TRBJ1-1
V gene: TRBV5-1
CDR3 DNA: TGCGCCAGCAGCTTGGGGGTCGGGTCGAACACTGAAGCTTTCTTT
CDR3 protein: CASSLGVGSNTEAFF

clone size: NA
D gene: NA
J gene: TRBJ2-1
V gene: TRBV9
CDR3 DNA: TGTGCCAGCAGCGTAGTGATCGGCTCCTACAATGAGCAGTTCTTC
CDR3 protein: CASSVVIGSYNEQFF

clone size: NA
D gene: TRBD1
J gene: TRBJ1-2
V gene: TRBV11-2
CDR3 DNA: TGTGCCAGCAGACTAAGTACCCAGGGGGCAGGTGGCTACACCTTC
CDR3 protein: CASRLSTQGAGGYTF

clone size: NA
D gene: TRBD2
J gene: TRBJ2-2
V gene: TRBV7-8
CDR3 DNA: TGTGCCAGCAGCTCGCATTTGACCGGGACTAGCGCCGGGGAGCTGTTTTTT
CDR3 protein: CASSSHLTGTSAGELFF

clone size: NA
D gene: NA
J gene: TRBJ1-2
V gene: TRBV28
CDR3 DNA: TGTGCCAGCAGTTTAAGCCCTATCTATGGCTACACCTTC
CDR3 protein: CASSLSPIYGYTF

clone size: NA
D gene: NA
J gene: TRBJ1-3
V gene: TRBV18
CDR3 DNA: TGTGCCAGCTCACCACAGCGAGGTGGAAACACCATATATTTT
CDR3 protein: CASSPQRGGNTIYF

clone size: NA
D gene: TRBD1
J gene: TRBJ1-2
V gene: TRBV6-5
CDR3 DNA: TGTGCCAGCAGGGGACAGGGGGCTTTGTATGGCTACACCTTC
CDR3 protein: CASRGQGALYGYTF

clone size: few
D gene: NA
J gene: TRBJ1-2
V gene: TRBV5-6
CDR3 DNA: TGTGCCAGCAGACACTATCGGACAGCTAACTATGGCTACACCTTC
CDR3 protein: CASRHYRTANYGYTF

clone size: NA
D gene: NA
J gene: TRBJ1-1
V gene: TRBV4-3
CDR3 DNA: TGCGCCAGCAGTCGTATAACGGACACTGAAGCTTTCTTT
CDR3 protein: CASSRITDTEAFF

clone size: NA
D gene: NA
J gene: TRBJ1-1
V gene: TRBV11-2
CDR3 DNA: TGTGCCAGCTTGGAGAGAACCACGAACACTGAAGCTTTCTTT
CDR3 protein: CASLERTTNTEAFF

clone size: many
D gene: NA
J gene: TRBJ1-2
V gene: TRBV7-6
CDR3 DNA: TGTGCCAGCAGCCTTAGCGCCGGGTATCTCGACAACTATGGCTACACCTTC
CDR3 protein: CASSLSAGYLDNYGYTF

clone size: NA
D gene: TRBD1
J gene: TRBJ1-4
V gene: TRBV2
CDR3 DNA: TGTGCCAGCAGCGCAGAAGGACAGGGTCGAGGAGAAAAACTGTTTTTT
CDR3 protein: CASSAEGQGRGEKLFF

clone size: NA
D gene: NA
J gene: TRBJ2-3
V gene: TRBV5-6
CDR3 DNA: TGTGCCAGCACCTCGGAGGGCCTCACAGATACGCAGTATTTT
CDR3 protein: CASTSEGLTDTQYF

clone size: NA
D gene: NA
J gene: TRBJ1-1
V gene: TRBV18
CDR3 DNA: TGTGCCAGCTCACCTCCCAAAGGGGCAAGTACTGAAGCTTTCTTT
CDR3 protein: CASSPPKGASTEAFF

clone size: NA
D gene: NA
J gene: TRBJ2-5
V gene: TRBV10-3
CDR3 DNA: TGTGCCATCAGTACTGATGGGACTTCGGCTGTGGGAGAGACCCAGTACTTC
CDR3 protein: CAISTDGTSAVGETQYF

clone size: once
D gene: TRBD2
J gene: TRBJ2-5
V gene: TRBV7-8
CDR3 DNA: TGTGCCAGCAGCTTACCAACTAGCGGGTACCAAGAGACCCAGTACTTC
CDR3 protein: CASSLPTSGYQETQYF

clone size: NA
D gene: NA
J gene: TRBJ2-1
V gene: TRBV9
CDR3 DNA: TGTGCCAGCAGCGTAACGGGACACCTCTACAATGAGCAGTTCTTC
CDR3 protein: CASSVTGHLYNEQFF

clone size: NA
D gene: TRBD2
J gene: TRBJ2-1
V gene: TRBV14
CDR3 DNA: TGTGCCAGCAGCCCAACTAGCGGGGGCCCAATAGGGCAGTTCTTC
CDR3 protein: CASSPTSGGPIGQFF

clone size: few
D gene: NA
J gene: TRBJ2-5
V gene: TRBV5-1
CDR3 DNA: TGCGCCAGCAGCTTGACAGGATTTCAAGAGACCCAGTACTTC
CDR3 protein: CASSLTGFQETQYF

clone size: NA
D gene: TRBD2
J gene: TRBJ2-5
V gene: TRBV7-7
CDR3 DNA: TGTGCCAGCAGCACCGCTTGGGGGGGCCAAGAGACCCAGTACTTC
CDR3 protein: CASSTAWGGQETQYF

clone size: few
D gene: NA
J gene: TRBJ1-5
V gene: TRBV5-3
CDR3 DNA: TGTGCCAGAAGCCCCGGGGGGGCGAAGCACACTCAGCCCCAGCATTTT
CDR3 protein: CARSPGGAKHTQPQHF

clone size: NA
D gene: NA
J gene: TRBJ1-6
V gene: TRBV14
CDR3 DNA: TGTGCCAGCAGCCAAGGGAGGGTGCCAAATTCACCCCTCCACTTT
CDR3 protein: CASSQGRVPNSPLHF

clone size: once
D gene: NA
J gene: TRBJ2-3
V gene: TRBV29-1
CDR3 DNA: TGCAGCGTCTCTAGCACAGATACGCAGTATTTT
CDR3 protein: CSVSSTDTQYF

clone size: NA
D gene: NA
J gene: TRBJ1-1
V gene: TRBV7-9
CDR3 DNA: TGTGCCAGCAGGATAAGCGCTGAAGCTTTCTTT
CDR3 protein: CASRISAEAFF

clone size: NA
D gene: NA
J gene: TRBJ1-3
V gene: TRBV6-5
CDR3 DNA: TGTGCCAGCAGATTAGATGCTGGAAACACCATATATTTT
CDR3 protein: CASRLDAGNTIYF

clone size: few
D gene: TRBD1
J gene: TRBJ1-2
V gene: TRBV14
CDR3 DNA: TGTGCCAGCAGCCAAGATTTAGGACAGGGGAACTATGGCTACACCTTC
CDR3 protein: CASSQDLGQGNYGYTF

clone size: NA
D gene: NA
J gene: TRBJ1-2
V gene: TRBV6-1
CDR3 DNA: TGTGCCAGCAGTGAAGCGGGGGCCGGGGGGTCCTATGGCTACACCTTC
CDR3 protein: CASSEAGAGGSYGYTF

clone size: NA
D gene: TRBD1
J gene: TRBJ2-6
V gene: TRBV19
CDR3 DNA: TGTGCCAGTAGTACCCGGACAGGCCACCTCTCTGGGGCCAACGTCCTGACTTTC
CDR3 protein: CASSTRTGHLSGANVLTF

clone size: NA
D gene: TRBD1
J gene: TRBJ1-2
V gene: TRBV9
CDR3 DNA: TGTGCCAGCAGTACAGGGGGCGCGGTGATAGGCTATGGCTACACCTTC
CDR3 protein: CASSTGGAVIGYGYTF